Listed below are T cell receptor beta chains from one sample, sequenced in a study of blood T cells in healthy people across ages. TCRdb re-called the 5' RACE reads through MiXCR, storing one row per CDR3 protein. The table records 1.5 million or so distinct CDR3 sequences, roughly two fifths of them present only once. Source material: blood. The receptors originated from a woman aged 18-35 years in good health. The CDR3 runs from the conserved cysteine through the conserved F or W. Each record gives: V gene, D gene, J gene, CDR3 protein. The D gene is left open where the match is weak.

V: TRBV6-2/TRBV6-3; D: -; J: TRBJ1-5; CDR3: CASSGGGPQHF
V: TRBV3-1; D: -; J: TRBJ1-5; CDR3: CASRAGQIGNQPQHF
V: TRBV4-3; D: -; J: TRBJ2-7; CDR3: CASSQGEDSSYEQYF
V: TRBV4-1; D: -; J: TRBJ1-6; CDR3: CASSQDTSLHF
V: TRBV20-1; D: -; J: TRBJ2-1; CDR3: CSARRQSNEQFF
V: TRBV15; D: TRBD2; J: TRBJ2-3; CDR3: CATSTRTSGSTDTQYF
V: TRBV7-2; D: TRBD1; J: TRBJ2-7; CDR3: CASSKSSGTVNEQYF
V: TRBV7-2; D: TRBD1; J: TRBJ2-6; CDR3: CASTRTGGSSGANVLTF
V: TRBV25-1; D: -; J: -; CDR3: CASSPMGGTYEQYF
V: TRBV5-1; D: TRBD1; J: TRBJ2-3; CDR3: CASSKATGLTDAQYF
V: TRBV7-9; D: -; J: TRBJ1-1; CDR3: CASSPPDDSEAFF
V: TRBV20-1; D: -; J: TRBJ1-5; CDR3: CSARDLEYQPQHF
V: TRBV20-1; D: TRBD2; J: TRBJ2-1; CDR3: CSARTSGADEQFF
V: TRBV5-1; D: -; J: TRBJ1-4; CDR3: CASSVDRRTTNEKLFF
V: TRBV20-1; D: TRBD2; J: TRBJ2-5; CDR3: CSARGGGLAGVQETQYF
V: TRBV30; D: -; J: TRBJ1-3; CDR3: CAWSPGPSSGNTIYF
V: TRBV6-5; D: -; J: TRBJ2-1; CDR3: CASSTRHNEQFF
V: TRBV11-1; D: -; J: TRBJ2-1; CDR3: CASSLDQRVYNEQFF
V: TRBV12-5; D: -; J: TRBJ2-7; CDR3: CASGLVILGSYEQYF
V: TRBV30; D: -; J: TRBJ1-1; CDR3: CAWSVEQWAFF
V: TRBV18; D: -; J: TRBJ2-5; CDR3: CANSPRTTRVQETQYF
V: TRBV20-1; D: -; J: TRBJ2-3; CDR3: CSASPPVGDTQYF
V: TRBV29-1; D: TRBD2; J: TRBJ2-1; CDR3: CSVETSATSYNEQFF
V: TRBV20-1; D: -; J: TRBJ1-5; CDR3: CSARDTNQPQHF
V: TRBV3-1; D: -; J: TRBJ1-1; CDR3: CASSQDTKGSEAFF
V: TRBV7-9; D: -; J: TRBJ2-1; CDR3: CASSPPSNEQFF